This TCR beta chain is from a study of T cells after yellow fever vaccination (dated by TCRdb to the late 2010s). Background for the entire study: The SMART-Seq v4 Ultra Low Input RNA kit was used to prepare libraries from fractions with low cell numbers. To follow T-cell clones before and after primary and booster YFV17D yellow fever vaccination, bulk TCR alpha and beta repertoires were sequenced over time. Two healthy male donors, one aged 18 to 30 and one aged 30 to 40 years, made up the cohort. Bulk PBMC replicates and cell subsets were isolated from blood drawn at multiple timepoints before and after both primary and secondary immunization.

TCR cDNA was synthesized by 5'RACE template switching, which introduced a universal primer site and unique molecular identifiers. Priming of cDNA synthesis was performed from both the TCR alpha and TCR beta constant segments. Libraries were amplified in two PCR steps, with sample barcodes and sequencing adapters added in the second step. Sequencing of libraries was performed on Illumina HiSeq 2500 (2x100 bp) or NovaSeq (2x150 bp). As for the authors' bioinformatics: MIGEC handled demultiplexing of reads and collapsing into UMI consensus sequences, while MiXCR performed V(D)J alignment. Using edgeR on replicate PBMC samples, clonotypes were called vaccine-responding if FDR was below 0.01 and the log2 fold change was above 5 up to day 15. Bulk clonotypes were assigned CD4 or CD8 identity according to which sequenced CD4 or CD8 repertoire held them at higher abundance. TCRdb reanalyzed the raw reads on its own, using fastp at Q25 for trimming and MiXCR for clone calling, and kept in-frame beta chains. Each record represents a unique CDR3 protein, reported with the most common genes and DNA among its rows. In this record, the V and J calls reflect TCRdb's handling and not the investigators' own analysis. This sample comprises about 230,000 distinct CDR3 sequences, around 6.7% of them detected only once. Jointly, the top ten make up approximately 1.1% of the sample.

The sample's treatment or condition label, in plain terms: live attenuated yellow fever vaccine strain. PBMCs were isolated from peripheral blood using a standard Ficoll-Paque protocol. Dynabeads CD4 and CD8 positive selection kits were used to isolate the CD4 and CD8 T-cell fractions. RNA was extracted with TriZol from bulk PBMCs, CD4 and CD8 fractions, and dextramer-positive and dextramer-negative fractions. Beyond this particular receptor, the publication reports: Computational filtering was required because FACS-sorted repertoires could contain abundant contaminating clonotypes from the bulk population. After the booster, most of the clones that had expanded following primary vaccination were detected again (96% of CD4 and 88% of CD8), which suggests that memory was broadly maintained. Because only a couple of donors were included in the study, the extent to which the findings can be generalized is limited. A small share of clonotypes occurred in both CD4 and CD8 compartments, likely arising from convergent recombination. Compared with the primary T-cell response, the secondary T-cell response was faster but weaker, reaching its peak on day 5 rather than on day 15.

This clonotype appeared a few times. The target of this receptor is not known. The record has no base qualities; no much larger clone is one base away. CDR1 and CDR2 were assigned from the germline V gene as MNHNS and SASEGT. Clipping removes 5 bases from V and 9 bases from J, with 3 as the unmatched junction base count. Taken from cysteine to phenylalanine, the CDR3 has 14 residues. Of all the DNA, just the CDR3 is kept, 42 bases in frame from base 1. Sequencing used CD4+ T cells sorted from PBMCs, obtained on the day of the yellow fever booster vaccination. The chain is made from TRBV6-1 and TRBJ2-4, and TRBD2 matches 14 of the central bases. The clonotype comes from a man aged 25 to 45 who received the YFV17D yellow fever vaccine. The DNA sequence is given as TGTGCCAGCAGTCCGACTAGCGGGAGGGTCATTCAGTACTTC. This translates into CASSPTSGRVIQYF.